This passage covers 28 T cell receptor beta chains from one sample sequenced in a study of shared clonotypes between healthy human individuals. The assay was immunoSEQ multiplex PCR, and TCRdb's table has in-frame clones only and misses some. This table holds about 2.3 million clones, approximately 95% found once. The specimen was naive CD4+ T cells from PBMCs. Stated subset: CD45RA+ positively selected. These receptor sequences come from a man between 18 and 29 years old in good health. Some clones in this sample may be carry-over from other donors' samples.

The V and J genes are TRBV18 and TRBJ1-2; D is unclear. Germline assignment: CDR1 KGHSH and CDR2 LQKENI. This CDR3 is 15 amino acids long. V dropped 2 bases and J dropped 0 bases, with 10 bases sitting between them. The CDR3 DNA reads TGTGCCAGCTCACCAGTCCCCCTTACTAACTATGGCTACACCTTC. Residues: CASSPVPLTNYGYTF.

The V call is TRBV5-6, the J call TRBJ2-1, with 9 bases identical to TRBD1. There are 15 residues in the CDR3. From germline, CDR1 is SGHDT and CDR2 YYEEEE. V shed 5 bases, J shed 4 bases, and the junction held 7 bases outside the gene matches. The CDR3 reads CASSPRDRVYNEQFF. The CDR3 DNA reads as TGTGCCAGCAGTCCTCGGGACAGGGTATACAATGAGCAGTTCTTC.

Regarding this clone: Relative to the germline gene, one junction end is altered; a read error may explain this. The chain couples TRBV28 to TRBJ1-1; D unclear. The CDR3 covers 12 residues. Germline V gene sequence: CDR1 MDHEN, CDR2 SYDVKM. The CDR3 sequence: CASSPYPTQAFF. The CDR3, as DNA: TGTGCCAGCAGTCCCTACCCCACTCAAGCTTTCTTT.

The count of this clone is one. The chain combines TRBV6-6 with TRBJ2-7; D perhaps matches TRBD1 (5 bases). This CDR3 has 13 amino acids. V was trimmed by 6 bases and J by 2 bases, leaving 11 bases between them. Germline lookup yields CDR1 MNHNY and CDR2 SVGAGI (reference sequence). This CDR3 reads CASRDQGAYEQYF. The CDR3 region has the DNA TGTGCCAGCAGAGACCAGGGTGCCTACGAGCAGTACTTC.

The J gene is TRBJ2-3, the V gene TRBV11-2; 9 bases align to TRBD1. Germline V gene sequence: CDR1 SGHAT, CDR2 FQNNGV. V trimming: 1 base; J trimming: 3 bases; junction bases outside the gene matches: 8. The CDR3 spans 17 residues. CDR3 coding DNA: TGTGCCAGCAGCTTAGGATTACGGACAGGGGAAACAGATACGCAGTATTTT. Translated, it gives CASSLGLRTGETDTQYF.

This sequence joins TRBV28 and TRBJ1-2; D is uncertain. This CDR3 is 16 amino acids long. CDR1 and CDR2 (germline): MDHEN, SYDVKM. V was trimmed by 4 bases and J by 2 bases, leaving 17 bases between them. This chain's CDR3 is CASSSQREGRNYGYTF. DNA of the CDR3: TGTGCCAGCAGTTCACAGAGGGAGGGTCGGAACTATGGCTACACCTTC.

The CDR3 coding sequence is TGTGCCAGCTCCCCGCGGGACAACGAGCAGTACTTC. Protein sequence: CASSPRDNEQYF. The rearrangement uses TRBV18 and TRBJ2-7; D assignment may be TRBD1 or TRBD2 (6 bases each). The CDR3 runs 12 residues. V lost 6 bases and J lost 5, with 11 bases in between. Germline-derived CDR1 and CDR2 are KGHSH and LQKENI.

This chain connects TRBV4-3 to TRBJ2-7; TRBD2 matches at 7 bases. With 1 base clipped from V and 4 bases from J, the junction kept 19 bases outside the gene matches. The CDR3 is 19 residues long. The germline gives CDR1 LGHNA, CDR2 YSLEER. The DNA for the CDR3 is TGCGCCAGCAGCCAAGTATCCCCCCGAGGGACTACCGGAGTTTACGAGCAGTACTTC. This codes for CASSQVSPRGTTGVYEQYF.

The V and J genes are TRBV27 and TRBJ2-1, with 11 bases lining up with TRBD2. J gave up 7 bases and V 4 bases, and 6 bases lay outside the gene matches. This CDR3 contains 15 residues. Germline-derived CDR1 and CDR2 are MNHEY and SMNVEV (reference sequence). The CDR3 protein is CASSWLAGGLNEQFF. In DNA, the CDR3 is TGTGCCAGCAGTTGGCTAGCGGGGGGCCTTAATGAGCAGTTCTTC.

This chain links TRBV7-2 with TRBJ2-7, with D possibly TRBD1 on 5 matching bases. Germline assignment: CDR1 SGHTA and CDR2 FQGNSA. V was cut by 1 base and J by 3 bases, with 13 bases left in between. There are 15 residues in the CDR3. CDR3 coding DNA: TGTGCCAGCAGCTTAGTACAGGACCTCTACTACGAGCAGTACTTC. It translates to CASSLVQDLYYEQYF.

Here the CDR3 DNA reads TGCGCCAGCAGCTTGGACATCAGTAGCTCTGGGGCCAACGTCCTGACTTTC. Translated, it gives CASSLDISSSGANVLTF. This rearrangement joins TRBV5-1 to TRBJ2-6; D remains unclear. The CDR3 contains 17 residues. Per germline, CDR1 SGHRS and CDR2 YFSETQ. V was pared by 0 bases and J by 0 bases, with 10 bases between.

The V and J genes are TRBV11-3 and TRBJ2-1; 10 nucleotides agree with TRBD2. Losses at the gene ends were 5 bases for V and 2 bases for J; bases not matched to a gene: 6. Germline CDR1 reads SGHNT; CDR2 reads YENEEA. CDR3 length equals 16 residues. The CDR3 spells CASSTIAGGPYNEQFF. CDR3 DNA sequence: TGTGCCAGCAGCACTATAGCGGGAGGACCCTACAATGAGCAGTTCTTC.

The chain uses TRBV19 and TRBJ1-4; TRBD1 aligns across 8 bases. Trimming at V came to 4 bases and at J to 5 bases, leaving 6 bases not matched to a gene. Germline assignment: CDR1 LNHDA and CDR2 SQIVND (reference sequence). This CDR3 contains 15 residues. CDR3 sequence: CASSRNRGFNEKLFF. DNA for the CDR3: TGTGCCAGTAGTAGAAACAGGGGGTTCAATGAAAAACTGTTTTTT.

The chain is built from TRBV9 and TRBJ2-5; no clear D. The CDR3 totals 13 residues. Trimming shortened V by 0 bases and J by 6 bases, and 9 bases separated the two germline ends. CDR1 and CDR2 (germline): SGDLS, YYNGEE. Here the CDR3 reads CASSVEALKTQYF. CDR3 nucleotide sequence: TGTGCCAGCAGCGTAGAGGCACTAAAGACCCAGTACTTC.

This clone was seen only once. The chain links TRBV7-2 to TRBJ1-2, with 8 bases identical to TRBD1. The CDR3 length is 17 residues. Trimming removed 5 bases from V and 7 bases from J; junction bases left unmatched: 18. Germline V gene sequence: CDR1 SGHTA, CDR2 FQGNSA. The CDR3 loop is CASSQMAVQTGVGGYTF. CDR3 bases: TGTGCCAGCAGCCAAATGGCGGTTCAGACAGGGGTCGGTGGCTACACCTTC.

The genes are TRBV5-1 and TRBJ2-3, with a possible D match to TRBD1 (6 bases). CDR1 SGHRS and CDR2 YFSETQ come from the germline V gene. Trimming removed 3 bases at V and 5 bases at J, with 16 bases between. The CDR3 contains 15 residues. The CDR3, as DNA: TGCGCCAGCAGCTCCGGGACACGACCTGGAGATACGCAGTATTTT. Protein product: CASSSGTRPGDTQYF.

Worth noting for this clone: Within the sample, other DNA sequences also encode this same CDR3. This chain uses TRBV2 with TRBJ1-2; weak D call: TRBD1 (5 bases). Germline CDR1 SNHLY, CDR2 FYNNEI. The CDR3 contains 11 residues. The ends were cut back, 2 bases at V and 8 bases at J, with 6 bases in the middle. The CDR3 sequence: CASSEQGGYTF. CDR3 coding DNA: TGTGCCAGCAGTGAACAGGGCGGCTACACCTTC.

This chain joins TRBV5-6 and TRBJ2-1, with 11 bases fitting TRBD2. CDR3 size: 14 residues. Unmatched junction bases numbered 3, after V lost 5 bases and J lost 5 bases. Germline-derived CDR1 and CDR2 are SGHDT and YYEEEE. In nucleotides, the CDR3 is TGTGCCAGCAGACTAGCGGGAGCCAACAATGAGCAGTTCTTC. Amino acid sequence: CASRLAGANNEQFF.

The rearrangement joins TRBV5-4 to TRBJ2-1; a weak D match, TRBD1 (5 bases). Trimming removed 2 bases at V and 9 bases at J, with 15 bases between. Looked up from germline, CDR1 is SGHNT and CDR2 is YYREEE (reference sequence). CDR3 length: 14 amino acids. CDR3: CASSFLGPNPEQFF. The CDR3 DNA sequence: TGTGCCAGCAGCTTTCTGGGGCCTAACCCTGAGCAGTTCTTC.

V usage is TRBV5-1 and J usage is TRBJ2-7, with 11 bases that match TRBD2. Germline values: CDR1 SGHRS, CDR2 YFSETQ. This CDR3 is 17 amino acids long. Trimming removed 4 bases from V and 2 bases from J; junction bases left unmatched: 11. This CDR3 reads CASSVQGTSGVTYEQYF. As DNA, the CDR3 is TGCGCCAGCAGCGTCCAGGGGACTAGCGGAGTTACCTACGAGCAGTACTTC.

This clone was seen a handful of times. The rearrangement joins TRBV28 to TRBJ1-6; no definite D call. Between the trimmed V and J ends, which lost 1 base and 9 bases, there was a span of 1 base. The CDR3 runs 11 residues. The germline V gene encodes CDR1 MDHEN and CDR2 SYDVKM. CDR3 region: CASSLSSPLHF. CDR3 bases: TGTGCCAGCAGTTTATCTTCACCCCTCCACTTT.

Only a few counts were recorded for this clone. This chain uses TRBV5-1 with TRBJ2-2, with D maybe TRBD1 (6 bases). CDR1 and CDR2 (germline): SGHRS, YFSETQ. V dropped 4 bases and J dropped 1 base, with 8 bases sitting between them. This CDR3 has 14 residues. The CDR3 DNA reads TGCGCCAGCAGCGTGACAGGGAACACCGGGGAGCTGTTTTTT. Its protein is CASSVTGNTGELFF.

A word on this clone: One end of the junction varies from germline; a read error may be responsible. The chain's CDR3 is CASRGQNNEAFF. Here the CDR3 DNA reads TGTGCCAGCCGGGGGCAGAACAATGAAGCTTTCTTT. The chain combines TRBV2 with TRBJ1-1; D may be TRBD1 (6 bases). The CDR3 extends over 12 amino acids. Germline V gene sequence: CDR1 SNHLY, CDR2 FYNNEI.

This chain uses TRBV2 with TRBJ1-1, with no clear D. The CDR3 spans 13 residues. Germline V lookup: CDR1 SNHLY, CDR2 FYNNEI. Trimming stripped 0 bases from V and 4 bases from J, with 6 bases between. CDR3 region: CASSEALSTEAFF. The DNA of the CDR3 is TGTGCCAGCAGTGAAGCGCTTTCCACTGAAGCTTTCTTT.

The V call is TRBV27, the J call TRBJ2-3; D unresolved. Germline CDR1 and CDR2: MNHEY and SMNVEV (reference sequence). Between the trimmed V and J ends, which lost 5 bases and 5 bases, there was a span of 14 bases. This CDR3 region has 14 residues. CDR3: CASSADLQGDTQYF. CDR3 in DNA: TGTGCCAGCAGTGCCGACCTCCAAGGAGATACGCAGTATTTT.

As to this clone: Other DNA sequences from this sample encode an identical CDR3 as well. The chain joins TRBV30 to TRBJ2-7, with D hard to call. V dropped 0 bases and J dropped 4 bases, with 7 bases sitting between them. This CDR3 region has 12 residues. Germline CDR1 is GTSNPN and CDR2 is SVGIG (reference sequence). The chain's CDR3 is CAWSVGSYEQYF. The CDR3 DNA reads TGTGCCTGGAGTGTAGGGTCATACGAGCAGTACTTC.

This chain links TRBV11-2 with TRBJ1-2; 10 bases line up with TRBD1. Germline CDR1 reads SGHAT; CDR2 reads FQNNGV. Losses at the gene ends were 4 bases for V and 8 bases for J; bases not matched to a gene: 16. The CDR3 loop spans 17 amino acids. CDR3 in DNA: TGTGCCAGCAGCTACCTTTGGGACAGGGGAATTATCGGGGGCTACACCTTC. Residues: CASSYLWDRGIIGGYTF.

The rearrangement joins TRBV6-1 to TRBJ1-3; D ambiguous. Germline CDR1 is MNHNS and CDR2 is SASEGT. CDR3 length equals 11 residues. The V end was cut by 4 bases, the J end by 6 bases, with 4 bases between. The CDR3 here is CASSVLNTIYF. CDR3 DNA sequence: TGTGCCAGCAGTGTCCTAAACACCATATATTTT.